One and the same sample provided the 30 T cell receptor beta chains below, sequenced in a study of blood T cell repertoires in COVID-19. Profiled with immunoSEQ multiplex PCR; TCRdb holds only in-frame clones, not every one. The sample has 150,000 or so clones, more than 75% seen once. The sequencing sample was made of peripheral blood. The receptor set was obtained from a man older than 75 with acute or convalescent COVID-19.

The chain couples TRBV28 to TRBJ1-2; 9 bases are a match to TRBD1. The germline V gene encodes CDR1 MDHEN and CDR2 SYDVKM. V lost 7 bases and J lost 4; bases outside the gene matches: 10. The CDR3 extends over 15 amino acids. CDR3 in amino acids: CASTTGTGRSYGYTF. In nucleotides, the CDR3 is TGTGCCAGCACCACCGGGACAGGGAGGTCCTATGGCTACACCTTC.

V and J are TRBV30 and TRBJ2-7; 7 bases match TRBD1. The germline gives CDR1 GTSNPN, CDR2 SVGIG (reference sequence). J was trimmed by 2 bases and V by 2 bases; bases with no gene match: 3. This CDR3 has 13 amino acids. The CDR3 protein is CAWSRTGTYEQYF. The CDR3 DNA sequence: TGTGCCTGGAGTCGGACAGGCACCTACGAGCAGTACTTC.

V and J are TRBV9 and TRBJ2-5; maybe TRBD1 (6 bases). Per the germline V gene, CDR1 is SGDLS and CDR2 is YYNGEE. The CDR3 is 15 residues long. Trimming took off 3 bases at V and 2 bases at J, with 14 bases between the two ends. CDR3 sequence: CASSAFTGLQETQYF. Here the CDR3 DNA reads TGTGCCAGCAGCGCTTTCACAGGGCTTCAAGAGACCCAGTACTTC.

The table lists this clone with a few counts. This chain links TRBV28 with TRBJ2-7; possibly TRBD1 for D (7 bases). V was clipped by 10 bases and J by 2 bases, with 12 bases between them. Germline values: CDR1 MDHEN, CDR2 SYDVKM. The CDR3 is 12 amino acids. The CDR3, as DNA: TGTGCCACAGGGGGGATCCCCTACGAGCAGTACTTC. Its protein product is CATGGIPYEQYF.

Within the sample, this clone is large. CDR3 nucleotides: TGTGCCAGCAGTGAATTGGAGTGGGACAAGGAAGGCCTCTACAATGAGCAGTTCTTC. It specifies CASSELEWDKEGLYNEQFF. The chain uses TRBV2 and TRBJ2-1; tentatively, D is TRBD1 (6 bases). The CDR3 totals 19 residues. Germline CDR1 is SNHLY and CDR2 is FYNNEI. Trimming cost V 2 bases and J 3 bases, with 23 bases left between them.

J is TRBJ2-2 and V is TRBV10-3, with D perhaps TRBD2 (6 bases). The CDR3 totals 14 residues. The V end was cut by 6 bases, the J end by 7 bases, with 15 bases between. The germline V gene has CDR1 ENHRY and CDR2 SYGVKD. Written as DNA, the CDR3 is TGTGCCATCAGCCCAACTAGCTTTGGCGGGGAGCTGTTTTTT. Its protein is CAISPTSFGGELFF.

The DNA of the CDR3 is TGTGCCAGTAGTGCCGAGGGTTGGGAGACCCAGTACTTC. Translated: CASSAEGWETQYF. The J gene is TRBJ2-5, the V gene TRBV19; TRBD2 might be the D (5 bases). Trimming took 5 bases from V and 5 from J, leaving 12 bases between them. There are 13 residues in the CDR3. Per germline, CDR1 LNHDA and CDR2 SQIVND (reference sequence).

The genes are TRBV18 and TRBJ2-7, with 12 bases fitting TRBD2. CDR1 is KGHSH, CDR2 LQKENI, per germline. This CDR3 comprises 16 residues. V was pared by 4 bases and J by 0 bases, with 4 bases of the junction left unmatched. The CDR3: CASSQLAGGPSYEQYF. For the CDR3, the DNA is TGTGCCAGCTCACAGCTAGCGGGAGGGCCCTCCTACGAGCAGTACTTC.

V and J are TRBV7-2 and TRBJ2-4; D not certain. CDR1 and CDR2 (germline): SGHTA, FQGNSA. The CDR3 runs to 15 residues. The V gene lost 1 base and the J gene lost 7 bases, with 14 bases spanning the gap. The CDR3 bases are TGTGCCAGCAGCTTAGGTCTGGGCTTTACGAACATTCAGTACTTC. This gives the protein CASSLGLGFTNIQYF.

The rearrangement joins TRBV5-1 to TRBJ1-2; weak D call: TRBD1 (6 bases). Looked up from germline, CDR1 is SGHRS and CDR2 is YFSETQ. Trimming took off 4 bases at V and 4 bases at J, with 17 bases between the two ends. The CDR3 is 15 amino acids. CDR3 sequence: CASSHSDRLFYGYTF. The CDR3 DNA reads TGCGCCAGCAGCCACTCGGACAGACTTTTCTATGGCTACACCTTC.

The rearrangement uses TRBV24-1 and TRBJ2-5; 10 bases fit TRBD1. Trimming at V came to 7 bases and at J to 5 bases, leaving 15 bases not matched to a gene. CDR1 KGHDR and CDR2 SFDVKD come from the germline V gene. The CDR3 runs 17 residues. The CDR3 here is CATSTPGTGDMSETQYF. The CDR3 DNA reads TGTGCCACCAGCACACCCGGGACAGGGGACATGTCGGAGACCCAGTACTTC.

V and J are TRBV29-1 and TRBJ1-2; D gene uncertain. The V end lost 7 bases, the J end lost 5 bases, and 17 bases lay between the germline ends. CDR1 and CDR2 (germline): SQVTM, ANQGSEA. The CDR3 consists of 13 residues. The CDR3 coding sequence is TGCAGCGCTGAGGTGGGAGCAATATATGGCTACACCTTC. It yields the protein CSAEVGAIYGYTF.

The rearrangement links TRBV20-1 to TRBJ2-5; perhaps TRBD2 as D (5 bases). The V gene's germline CDR1 is DFQATT and CDR2 SNEGSKA (reference sequence). Trimming removed 1 base at V and 7 bases at J, with 7 bases between. The CDR3 loop spans 11 amino acids. Here the CDR3 DNA reads TGCAGTGCTAGAGCCGCGGGGACCCAGTACTTC. This translates into CSARAAGTQYF.

J is TRBJ2-7 and V is TRBV6-5, with 11 bases matching TRBD1. After removal of 6 bases from V and 0 bases from J, the junction contained 4 bases not matched to a gene. The CDR3 contains 15 residues. Germline lookup yields CDR1 MNHEY and CDR2 SVGAGI. The CDR3: CASRTGTGGSYEQYF. Written as DNA, the CDR3 is TGTGCCAGCAGAACCGGGACAGGGGGCTCCTACGAGCAGTACTTC.

This sequence joins TRBV6-4 and TRBJ2-1, with TRBD2 matching over 12 bases. V lost 6 bases and J lost 8; bases outside the gene matches: 5. CDR1 is MRHNA, CDR2 SNTAGT, per germline. The CDR3 has 14 amino acids. The CDR3 DNA reads as TGTGCCAGCAGCCGACTAGCGGGAGCTTATGAGCAGTTCTTC. Encoded protein: CASSRLAGAYEQFF.

The rearrangement links TRBV9 to TRBJ2-7; 12 bases fit TRBD2. Germline V gene data show CDR1 as SGDLS and CDR2 as YYNGEE. This CDR3 is 14 amino acids long. Trimming took 4 bases from V and 6 from J; bases not matched to a gene: 5. The CDR3 coding sequence is TGTGCCAGCAGCTTCGGACTAGCGGGAAGCGAGCAGTACTTC. Amino acid sequence: CASSFGLAGSEQYF.

This clone was seen more than once but under ten times. The chain is built from TRBV10-3 and TRBJ1-5; 12 nucleotides agree with TRBD1. Germline V CDR1 and CDR2: ENHRY, SYGVKD. This CDR3 contains 16 residues. After removal of 6 bases from V and 6 bases from J, the junction contained 9 bases not matched to a gene. The CDR3 region has the DNA TGTGCCATCAGCGCTACCGGGACAGGGGGCGGTCAGCCCCAGCATTTT. Its translation: CAISATGTGGGQPQHF.

The rearrangement links TRBV4-1 to TRBJ1-4; 10 bases match TRBD1. With V trimmed by 0 bases and J by 8 bases, 9 bases remained unmatched. Germline V gene data show CDR1 as MGHRA and CDR2 as YSYEKL. The CDR3 runs to 17 residues. CDR3 DNA: TGCGCCAGCAGCCAAGATCCCCGCCGGGACAGGGGCGAAAAACTGTTTTTT. Translated, it gives CASSQDPRRDRGEKLFF.

This chain joins TRBV21-1 and TRBJ2-3; the table's D call TRBD2 went unverified against the DNA. TRBV21-1 is classified as a pseudogene. The CDR3 consists of 14 residues. CDR3 loop: CASRTSGTADTQYF. As DNA, the CDR3 is TGTGCCAGCAGGACTAGCGGGACGGCAGATACGCAGTATTTT.

The rearrangement uses TRBV7-2 and TRBJ2-7; D gene unclear. Germline values: CDR1 SGHTA, CDR2 FQGNSA. The germline V and J ends were trimmed by 3 bases and 2 bases, with 5 bases remaining between them. This CDR3 has 12 amino acids. The CDR3 bases are TGTGCCAGCAGCTTCGTTCCCTACGAGCAGTACTTC. Its translation: CASSFVPYEQYF.

The chain has TRBV7-2 and TRBJ2-7; TRBD2 agrees at 7 bases. Trimming took 4 bases from V and 6 from J; bases not matched to a gene: 6. In germline, CDR1 is SGHTA, CDR2 FQGNSA. The CDR3 covers 13 residues. CDR3 in DNA: TGTGCCAGCAGCTACGGGACTACCAGCGAGCAGTACTTC. It specifies CASSYGTTSEQYF.

V gene TRBV29-1 combines with J gene TRBJ2-7, with a possible D match to TRBD2 (7 bases). Germline assignment: CDR1 SQVTM and CDR2 ANQGSEA. The CDR3 totals 13 residues. Trimming took 6 bases from V and 2 from J, leaving 14 bases between them. The CDR3 DNA is TGCAGCGTGGGGAGGGGGGAGGCCTACGAGCAGTACTTC. It is translated as CSVGRGEAYEQYF.

The chain employs TRBV5-5 and TRBJ2-5; 7 bases are shared with TRBD1. The CDR3 is 14 amino acids. Germline CDR1 reads SGHKS; CDR2 reads YYEKEE (reference sequence). V was clipped by 0 bases and J by 4 bases; unmatched bases: 3. CDR3 sequence (DNA): TGTGCCAGCAGCTTGGACAGGGGTGGAGAGACCCAGTACTTC. It encodes CASSLDRGGETQYF. The full variable domain, its missing parts supplied by reference TRBV5-5 and TRBJ2-5, is DAGVTQSPTHLIKTRGQQVTLRCSPISGHKSVSWYQQVLGQGPQFIFQYYEKEERGRGNFPDRFSARQFPNYSSELNVNALLLGDSALYLCASSLDRGGETQYFGPGTRLLVL.

This clone was detected only once. This chain connects TRBV19 to TRBJ1-5, with 8 bases that match TRBD1. Trimming cost V 3 bases and J 4 bases; bases outside gene matches: 8. Germline V CDR1 and CDR2: LNHDA, SQIVND (reference sequence). The CDR3 is made up of 16 amino acids. CDR3 DNA sequence: TGTGCCAGTAGTATTCCCGGCCAGGGGGCAAATCAGCCCCAGCATTTT. Its protein product is CASSIPGQGANQPQHF.

This chain uses TRBV3-1 (or the pseudogene TRBV3-2) with TRBJ2-3, with D hard to call. Germline V gene data show CDR1 as LGHDT and CDR2 as YNNKEL (reference sequence). The CDR3 is 15 residues long. Trimming pared 3 bases from V and 4 bases from J, leaving 14 bases between. CDR3 coding DNA: TGTGCCAGCAGCCACACCTACGGGTCAGCAGATACGCAGTATTTT. Residues: CASSHTYGSADTQYF.

This clone appeared once. The chain employs TRBV29-1 and TRBJ1-4; TRBD1 matches at 9 bases. The V gene's germline CDR1 is SQVTM and CDR2 ANQGSEA. The length of the CDR3 is 15 residues. The trim removed 4 bases at V and 6 bases at J, leaving 9 bases unmatched. Here the CDR3 reads CSVGVPGQGYEKLFF. CDR3 nucleotides: TGCAGCGTTGGGGTACCGGGACAGGGATATGAAAAACTGTTTTTT.

The CDR3 is CASSADYTDTQYF. The CDR3 DNA follows: TGTGCCAGCAGTGCGGACTACACAGATACGCAGTATTTT. The chain employs TRBV2 and TRBJ2-3; D might be TRBD2 (6 bases). Germline V gives CDR1 SNHLY, CDR2 FYNNEI. This CDR3 contains 13 residues. V was shortened by 4 bases and J by 2 bases, with 7 bases between the two germline ends.

The chain is built from TRBV3-1 (or the pseudogene TRBV3-2) and TRBJ2-1; 8 bases are shared with TRBD2. Germline V lookup: CDR1 LGHDT, CDR2 YNNKEL (reference sequence). The CDR3 runs to 15 residues. V lost 4 bases and J lost 1; bases outside the gene matches: 3. For the CDR3, the DNA is TGTGCCAGCAGCCTCGGGAGGGTATCCTACAATGAGCAGTTCTTC. Amino acid sequence: CASSLGRVSYNEQFF.

The chain combines TRBV5-1 with TRBJ2-7; TRBD1 matches at 7 bases. The V gene's germline CDR1 is SGHRS and CDR2 YFSETQ. V was pared by 6 bases and J by 6 bases, with 18 bases of the junction left unmatched. The CDR3 is 16 amino acids. CDR3 bases: TGCGCCAGCACTAACCGACAGGGAATGGTCCAGGCCGAGCAGTACTTC. Translating it yields CASTNRQGMVQAEQYF. The variable domain in full, with the rest retrieved from reference TRBV5-1 and TRBJ2-7, is KAGVTQTPRYLIKTRGQQVTLSCSPISGHRSVSWYQQTPGQGLQFLFEYFSETQRNKGNFPGRFSGRQFSNSRSEMNVSTLELGDSALYLCASTNRQGMVQAEQYFGPGTRLTVT.

V is TRBV19 and J is TRBJ2-2, with 10 bases lining up with TRBD2. The trim removed 3 bases at V and 7 bases at J, leaving 5 bases unmatched. Germline V lookup: CDR1 LNHDA, CDR2 SQIVND (reference sequence). This CDR3 is built from 15 residues. The CDR3 spells CASSISGREVGELFF. DNA of the CDR3: TGTGCCAGTAGTATCAGCGGGAGGGAGGTCGGGGAGCTGTTTTTT.